The T cell receptor (beta chain) described here comes from a study of shared clonotypes between healthy human individuals (dated by TCRdb to about 2020). Turning to the overall study: The cohort included three men and a couple of women between 18 and 49 years of age. Per donor, three plates each were used for CD4 naive and CD4 memory, two for CD8 naive, and one for CD8 memory. Between about 0.85 and 10 billion PBMCs per donor were obtained by leukapheresis. The study deeply sequenced blood TCR repertoires of five healthy adults to estimate repertoire size and the extent of clonotype sharing between individuals. Different laboratories and diverse techniques were used to prepare libraries and sequence TCR repertoires, to increase sequencing depth and limit assay-specific biases.

Using the deep immunoSEQ assay, multiplex PCR amplified TCR CDR3 regions from genomic DNA. For each cell subset, the extracted genomic DNA was distributed evenly across all wells of several immunoSEQ 96-well plates, and each plate served as one replicate. Each replicate PCR for sorted subsets received around 0.2 ug genomic DNA, equal to about 30,000 T cell genomes. The purified libraries were quantified using a Qubit 3.0 fluorometer, sized with a Bioanalyzer 2100, and then quantified again using the KAPA Library Quantification kit. Every immunoSEQ 96-well plate was sequenced on a dedicated single-read 150-cycle Illumina NextSeq 550 flow cell. Concerning the study's data processing: Because the immunoSEQ output included only junctional sequences and no quality scores, the filtering could not be the same as the filtering used for full-length reads. To assign V/J genes and CDR3, sequences were annotated using PyIR, a Python wrapper for IgBLAST v1.9, with IMGT germline references. Reads with weak V/J assignments (E-value above 1e-6), missing CDR3, stop codons, out-of-frame junctions, or ambiguous translated residues were removed. V3J clonotypes were defined as sequences sharing the same inferred V gene, J gene, and CDR3 amino acid sequence. To compute the percentage overlap between repertoires, the number of shared unique clonotypes was divided by the size of the smaller repertoire. Three approaches were used to assess repertoire richness: RTK rarefaction, the Chao1 estimator, and Recon v2.1 estimates of unobserved clonotypes. For all TCRbeta clonotypes obtained by the gDNA method from four donors, generation probabilities were computed with OLGA. TCRdb obtained this table from immuneACCESS and retained in-frame rearrangements with V and J assigned. These tables miss some clones; where compared with another copy, unresolved V genes account for less than half of the shortfall, and the remainder is unexplained. Clone size and V and J calls were adopted from that table, with D and trimming inferred from the DNA. Present in this sample are roughly 2,000,000 clones, roughly 95% of which were seen just once. Together, the top ten hold more than 0.95% of the sample.

A distance of 10 bases separates the germline ends of V and J, which lose 2 bases and 5 bases respectively. CDR1 and CDR2 are read off the germline V gene (reference sequence) as GTSNPN and SVGIG. Its CDR3 holds 13 amino acids, cysteine through phenylalanine. CDR3 DNA only is kept here, 39 bases in frame from base 1. CD8 naive samples consisted of CD45RO-negative cells that were positively selected for CCR7, yielding a CD45RA+CCR7+ population without TemRA cells. The donors were healthy, HIV-negative adults with no recently reported acute infections or vaccinations. Every donor was a Caucasian adult residing in Nashville, Tennessee, USA. After blood collection by leukapheresis, PBMCs were isolated using Ficoll-Histopaque density gradient centrifugation and then cryopreserved in the vapor phase of liquid nitrogen. Analytical flow cytometry was used to check the purity and quantity of each magnetically sorted T cell population. From each sorted fraction, genomic DNA was isolated and quantified by UV absorbance on a Nanodrop 2000c.

Study-wide conclusions, independent of this receptor: Estimated clonotype richness was generally larger for naive than for memory subsets. Across a handful of donors, approximately 5% of naive CD4, 3% to 3.5% of naive CD8, about 2.3% of memory CD4, and around 0.4% of memory CD8 clonotypes were shared. Sampling was restricted to blood, and TCR repertoires in tissues likely differ from the TCR repertoires found in blood. Higher generation probabilities were observed for clonotypes shared by all four sorted-subset donors than for non-shared clonotypes. Because the study included only a small number of donors, the genetic and exposure-history diversity represented was limited. Incomplete sequencing was indicated by rarefaction of sorted-subset datasets, despite the large sequencing depth. Based on pairwise subsampling, the degree of clonotype sharing among donors was expected to be affected by sequencing depth.

Comment on this clone: No cognate antigen has been identified for it. Qualities for individual bases were not recorded, and no much larger clone is one base off.

The specimen sequenced was naive CD8+ T cells sorted from blood. The cell subset or site label of this sample denotes: CD45RA+CCR7+. The receptor was isolated from a man younger than 30 in good health. In this chain, TRBV30 is recombined with TRBJ1-5, with the D gene not confidently named. The sequenced DNA is TGTGCCTGGAGTTATCAAAGCGATCAGCCCCAGCATTTT. Protein translation: CAWSYQSDQPQHF. Reference TRBV30 and TRBJ1-5 proteins supply the regions before and after the CDR3; the full variable domain is: SQTIHQWPATLVQPVGSPLSLECTVEGTSNPNLYWYRQAAGRGLQLLFYSVGIGQISSEVPQNLSASRPQDRQFILSSKKLLLSDSGFYLCAWSYQSDQPQHFGDGTRLSIL.